These T cell receptor beta chains were read from a single sample in a study of blood T cell repertoires in COVID-19. Generated by immunoSEQ multiplex PCR, the TCRdb table keeps only in-frame clones and is missing some. Of fewer than 200,000 clones in the sample, 87% were seen once. The sample taken for sequencing was peripheral blood. These receptors originate from a woman between 45 and 65 years old with acute or convalescent COVID-19. Both conserved end residues are part of each CDR3. D genes are given only for firm matches. Some rows mark clone size as missing; the rest say once, few, many or name a class of expanded clone.

>TRBJ2-5|TRBV19|TRBD1|.
TGTGCCAGTAGACGGACAGGGGGCCAAGAGACCCAGTACTTC
CASRRTGGQETQYF
>TRBJ1-1|TRBV7-3|.|few
TGTGCCAGCAGCGTCGACAGGAGCAACACTGAAGCTTTCTTT
CASSVDRSNTEAFF
>TRBJ2-1|TRBV5-1|.|.
TGCGCCAGCAGCCCGGACGGGAACAATGAGCAGTTCTTC
CASSPDGNNEQFF
>TRBJ2-2|TRBV11-1|TRBD2|.
TGTGCCAGCAGCTTTCAACGGGGGGAAACCGGGGAGCTGTTTTTT
CASSFQRGETGELFF
>TRBJ1-1|TRBV5-4|.|.
TGTGCCAGCAGCCTAACGGACAAGCACACTGAAGCTTTCTTT
CASSLTDKHTEAFF
>TRBJ1-1|TRBV7-9|.|.
TGTGCCAGCAGTTCCCCAGGGTTGGGCACTGAAGCTTTCTTT
CASSSPGLGTEAFF
>TRBJ2-3|TRBV4-3|.|few
TGCGCCAGCAGTCACGTGCGAGGAGATACGCAGTATTTT
CASSHVRGDTQYF
>TRBJ2-7|TRBV6-4|TRBD2|.
TGTGCCAGCGGAAGGACAGGAGGACTAGCGGGAAGCTCCTACGAGCAGTACTTC
CASGRTGGLAGSSYEQYF
>TRBJ2-7|TRBV6-5|.|.
TGTGCCACCGGAGGATTCGGAGTGTCCCTCTACGAGCAGTACTTC
CATGGFGVSLYEQYF
>TRBJ1-3|TRBV5-1|TRBD1|.
TGCGCCAGCAGCACGACAGGGACTGGAAACACCATATATTTT
CASSTTGTGNTIYF
>TRBJ1-2|TRBV19|.|once
TGTGCCAGTAGTATTGGGGCAGGCCAGCCTAACTATGGCTACACCTTC
CASSIGAGQPNYGYTF
>TRBJ1-5|TRBV4-3|.|once
TGCGCCAGCAGCCAAGATGGTGGCCGATCAGGACAGCCCCAGCATTTT
CASSQDGGRSGQPQHF
>TRBJ1-5|TRBV12-3/TRBV12-4|.|.
TGTGCCAGCAGTTTTAGAAGCAATCAGCCCCAGCATTTT
CASSFRSNQPQHF
>TRBJ1-5|TRBV7-2|TRBD1|once
TGTGCCAGCACCCTGGGACAGGGGAGGAATCAGCCCCAGCATTTT
CASTLGQGRNQPQHF
>TRBJ1-4|TRBV19|.|.
TGTGCCAGTAGTAAAACAGGGTCTGCGGCAACTAATGAAAAACTGTTTTTT
CASSKTGSAATNEKLFF
>TRBJ2-1|TRBV27|.|.
TGTGCCAGCAGTATGGGACTTGAGCAGTTCTTC
CASSMGLEQFF
>TRBJ2-1|TRBV4-3|.|.
TGCGCCAGCAGCCAAGCCCTGCCGGACAATGAGCAGTTCTTC
CASSQALPDNEQFF
>TRBJ2-3|TRBV11-2|.|.
TGTGCCAGCAGCTTGGGGCGGTCGGTGGATACGCAGTATTTT
CASSLGRSVDTQYF
>TRBJ1-6|TRBV6-6|.|.
TGTGCCAGCAGTCGACACGGAGGCACCTATAATTCACCCCTCCACTTT
CASSRHGGTYNSPLHF
>TRBJ1-5|TRBV12-3/TRBV12-4|.|.
TGTGCCAGCAGATTCCGGGAAAATCAGCCCCAGCATTTT
CASRFRENQPQHF
>TRBJ1-2|TRBV10-3|TRBD1|.
TGTGCCATCAGTGAATGGGGACAGGCCGCTGAGGACTACACCTTC
CAISEWGQAAEDYTF
>TRBJ1-2|TRBV6-6|.|once
TGTGCCAGCAGTGCCAGTGATCTCTATGGCTACACCTTC
CASSASDLYGYTF
>TRBJ1-3|TRBV7-2|.|.
TGTGCCAGCAGCTTTGCGGCAGGGGCTGGAAACACCATATATTTT
CASSFAAGAGNTIYF
>TRBJ1-1|TRBV10-2|.|.
TGCGCCAGCAGTGACCCGGGCGGGGGGCAGACTGAAGCTTTCTTT
CASSDPGGGQTEAFF
>TRBJ1-5|TRBV19|.|.
TGTGCCAGTAGTATGGCAGAACGAAATCAGCCCCAGCATTTT
CASSMAERNQPQHF
>TRBJ1-4|TRBV18|.|.
TGTGCCAGCTCACCCCTGACAGACCAGGGGGAAAAACTGTTTTTT
CASSPLTDQGEKLFF
>TRBJ2-7|TRBV4-1|.|.
TGCGCCAGCAGCCAAGAACTAGGACGCCAACCAAATCCTTACGAGCAGTACTTC
CASSQELGRQPNPYEQYF
>TRBJ2-5|TRBV27|TRBD1|.
TGTGCCAGCAGCCGGGACAGGGGGCAGGGTACCTCCGGAGAGACCCAGTACTTC
CASSRDRGQGTSGETQYF
>TRBJ2-2|TRBV2|.|.
TGTGCCAGCAGAGCTGCTTCCGCCGGGGAGCTGTTTTTT
CASRAASAGELFF
>TRBJ2-7|TRBV6-2/TRBV6-3|TRBD2|.
TGTGCCAGCAGTTGGACTAGCGGGGGGATATCCTCCTACGAGCAGTACTTC
CASSWTSGGISSYEQYF
>TRBJ1-3|TRBV5-1|TRBD1|.
TGCGCCAGCGCCGGACAGGGAACCGGAAACACCATATATTTT
CASAGQGTGNTIYF
>TRBJ1-2|TRBV11-1|.|few
TGTGCCAGCAGCTCAGATGGCTACACCTTC
CASSSDGYTF
>TRBJ1-1|TRBV2|TRBD1|.
TGTGCCAGCAACCCGGACAGGGCGAACACTGAAGCTTTCTTT
CASNPDRANTEAFF
>TRBJ1-2|TRBV6-5|TRBD1|.
TGTGCCAGCAGACGGGACAGGGGGAACTATGGCTACACCTTC
CASRRDRGNYGYTF
>TRBJ1-4|TRBV7-7|.|.
TGTGCCAGCAGCTCGACAGCCGTGGATGGCGAAAAACTGTTTTTT
CASSSTAVDGEKLFF
>TRBJ1-2|TRBV5-5|.|once
TGTGCCAGCATCCGGGGGTCAGGCGGGACCTATGGCTACACCTTC
CASIRGSGGTYGYTF
>TRBJ2-2|TRBV27|.|.
TGTGCCAGCAGTGCTCGAGGGACTTGGGCCCAAGTGGGGGAGCTGTTTTTT
CASSARGTWAQVGELFF
>TRBJ1-6|TRBV7-9|.|.
TGTGCCAGCAGCTCGCCTCGGGAGCCTAATTCACCCCTCCACTTT
CASSSPREPNSPLHF
>TRBJ1-1|TRBV29-1|TRBD1|.
TGCAGCGCGACAGGGGGATGGACTGAAGCTTTCTTT
CSATGGWTEAFF
>TRBJ1-2|TRBV7-9|.|.
TGTGCCAGCAGCCGTCTTGATGGCTACACCTTC
CASSRLDGYTF
>TRBJ2-2|TRBV11-3|TRBD2|.
TGTGCCAGCAGCTCTCGGGAGGGGGACCTGGGGGAGCTGTTTTTT
CASSSREGDLGELFF
>TRBJ2-2|TRBV5-6|.|.
TGTGCCAGCAGCTTGTGGGAGACCGGGGAGCTGTTTTTT
CASSLWETGELFF
>TRBJ1-4|TRBV5-1|.|.
TGCGCCAGCAGCGCGGTCCAGGGGAATAATGAAAAACTGTTTTTT
CASSAVQGNNEKLFF
>TRBJ1-2|TRBV5-1|.|.
TGCGCCAGCAGCTTGAACGACAGTGGCTACACCTTC
CASSLNDSGYTF
>TRBJ2-2|TRBV21-1|.|.
TGTGCCATACGGGGGGCCCCCGCCCCTGGTAGCGGGGAGCTGTTTTTT
CAIRGAPAPGSGELFF